These 17 T cell receptor beta chains came from one sample sequenced in a study of post-analysis software for immune sequencing data. Included in the TCR beta cDNA libraries were unique molecular identifiers. TCRdb recomputed calls from the PCR reads with MiXCR, one row per CDR3 protein. In the table there are about 540,000 distinct CDR3 sequences, about a third of which are singletons. Study conclusions and caveats: Several TRBV segments were more frequent in patients than controls; TRBV5-6, TRBV5-1 and TRBV20-1 belonged to this group.

Which antigens these TCRs recognize remains unknown. The sequenced sample was blood. Source of these receptors: a girl aged 2-17 years with multiple sclerosis.

This clonotype was seen a few times. The chain combines TRBV4-2 with TRBJ2-5, with 7 bases fitting TRBD2. Trimming at V came to 4 bases and at J to 1 base, leaving 6 bases not matched to a gene. Germline CDR1 is LGHNA and CDR2 is YNFKEQ. The CDR3 extends over 15 amino acids. This chain's CDR3 is CASSLRGEGQETQYF. CDR3 nucleotides: TGTGCCAGCAGCCTGAGAGGGGAGGGCCAAGAGACCCAGTACTTC.

This clonotype appeared a few times. The chain links TRBV4-2 to TRBJ2-7, with D perhaps TRBD2 (5 bases). CDR3 length equals 16 residues. Between the trimmed V and J ends, which lost 1 base and 7 bases, there was a span of 20 bases. Looked up from germline, CDR1 is LGHNA and CDR2 is YNFKEQ. The CDR3 bases are TGTGCCAGCAGCCAAGGTACGTCCAGCCTAGCAACGGAGCAGTACTTC. Amino acids: CASSQGTSSLATEQYF.

The chain joins TRBV7-9 to TRBJ2-4, with D possibly being TRBD1 or TRBD2 (5 bases each). The germline V gene encodes CDR1 SEHNR and CDR2 FQNEAQ (reference sequence). The CDR3 loop spans 16 amino acids. Trimming removed 3 bases at V and 8 bases at J, with 20 bases between. The CDR3 sequence is CASSLAGAGAQDIQYF. The CDR3 coding sequence is TGTGCCAGCAGCTTGGCCGGAGCCGGGGCTCAGGACATTCAGTACTTC. The whole variable domain, filled in from reference TRBV7-9 and TRBJ2-4, reads DTGVSQNPRHKITKRGQNVTFRCDPISEHNRLYWYRQTLGQGPEFLTYFQNEAQLEKSRLLSDRFSAERPKGSFSTLEIQRTEQGDSAMYLCASSLAGAGAQDIQYFGAGTRLSVL.

V is TRBV2 and J is TRBJ1-2, with D maybe TRBD1 (5 bases). V was shortened by 8 bases and J by 4 bases, with 11 bases between the two germline ends. In germline, CDR1 is SNHLY, CDR2 FYNNEI. The CDR3 sequence is 12 residues long. CDR3 protein: CASGGVSYGYTF. In DNA form, the CDR3 reads TGTGCCAGCGGGGGAGTGAGCTATGGCTACACCTTC.

V usage is TRBV20-1 and J usage is TRBJ1-5; 11 bases match TRBD1. The CDR3 has 14 residues. Per germline, CDR1 DFQATT and CDR2 SNEGSKA (reference sequence). V trimming: 5 bases; J trimming: 9 bases; junction bases outside the gene matches: 9. The CDR3 coding sequence is TGCAGTGCTCTGGGACAGGGGGTGGATGGGCCCCAGCATTTT. Protein: CSALGQGVDGPQHF.

The chain recombines TRBV12-3 or TRBV12-4 with TRBJ2-3, with 9 bases lining up with TRBD1. The CDR3 extends over 17 amino acids. After removal of 5 bases from V and 4 bases from J, the junction contained 13 bases not matched to a gene. CDR3 sequence (DNA): TGTGCCAGCAGTCCTAACCACAGGGGGCGGTATGCAGATACGCAGTATTTT. Encoded protein: CASSPNHRGRYADTQYF.

V usage is TRBV4-1 and J usage is TRBJ1-6; D is perhaps TRBD1 (5 bases). The germline V gene encodes CDR1 MGHRA and CDR2 YSYEKL. Trimming shortened V by 1 base and J by 9 bases, and 25 bases separated the two germline ends. The CDR3 covers 19 residues. The CDR3 DNA reads TGCGCCAGCAGCCAAGTAACGGGGCAGAGAATGGGTCATATTTCACCCCTCCACTTT. It specifies CASSQVTGQRMGHISPLHF.

The CDR3 loop reads CASSQDGGTSGGLWQFF. The DNA of the CDR3 is TGCGCCAGCAGCCAAGATGGGGGGACTAGCGGGGGGTTGTGGCAGTTCTTC. This chain uses TRBV4-1 with TRBJ2-1; 15 nucleotides align to TRBD2. This CDR3 region has 17 residues. Germline-derived CDR1 and CDR2 are MGHRA and YSYEKL. Germline trimming cut 0 bases from V and 12 bases from J; bases unmatched to any gene: 9.

This clonotype was seen more than once but under ten times. The V call is TRBV7-6, the J call TRBJ2-2; TRBD2 matches at 7 bases. V shed 1 base and J 6 bases; nucleotides not matched to a gene: 5. CDR1 is SGHVS, CDR2 FNYEAQ, per germline. This CDR3 region has 15 residues. The CDR3 is CASSLGEGFAGELFF. CDR3 sequence (DNA): TGTGCCAGCAGCTTAGGGGAGGGTTTTGCCGGGGAGCTGTTTTTT.

This clonotype has just a few counts. The V and J genes are TRBV9 and TRBJ2-7; 11 bases are shared with TRBD2. This CDR3 spans 15 amino acids. Germline loops: CDR1 SGDLS, CDR2 YYNGEE. The V gene end was trimmed by 4 bases and the J gene end by 3 bases; junction bases not matched to a gene: 6. CDR3 coding DNA: TGTGCCAGCAGCTTGGGACTAGCGGTCGACTACGAGCAGTACTTC. Its protein is CASSLGLAVDYEQYF.

This chain links TRBV25-1 with TRBJ2-2, with D possibly matching TRBD1 (6 bases). Germline V gene data show CDR1 as MGHDK and CDR2 as SYGVNS. The CDR3 covers 16 residues. Trimming took off 2 bases at V and 2 bases at J, with 12 bases between the two ends. CDR3 loop: CASSEETGYNTGELFF. The CDR3 bases are TGTGCCAGCAGTGAAGAAACAGGGTATAACACCGGGGAGCTGTTTTTT. Drawing the rest from reference TRBV25-1 and TRBJ2-2, the complete variable domain is EADIYQTPRYLVIGTGKKITLECSQTMGHDKMYWYQQDPGMELHLIHYSYGVNSTEKGDLSSESTVSRIRTEHFPLTLESARPSHTSQYLCASSEETGYNTGELFFGEGSRLTVL.

For the CDR3, the DNA is TGTGCCAGCAGTTGGTCGGTTAGCGGGGGTGAGACCCAGTACTTC. Protein sequence: CASSWSVSGGETQYF. The V and J genes are TRBV6-5 and TRBJ2-5; 9 nucleotides align to TRBD2. Germline loops: CDR1 MNHEY, CDR2 SVGAGI. V was pared by 4 bases and J by 5 bases, with 8 bases of the junction left unmatched. The CDR3 is made up of 15 amino acids.

The chain links TRBV28 to TRBJ2-7; D might be TRBD1 (7 bases). Germline CDR1 MDHEN, CDR2 SYDVKM. This CDR3 is 15 amino acids long. The ends were cut back, 5 bases at V and 3 bases at J, with 17 bases in the middle. The CDR3 DNA reads as TGTGCCAGCAGTGGATTCAGACAGGGACTCTACGAGCAGTACTTC. As protein: CASSGFRQGLYEQYF.

The gene calls are TRBV5-1 and TRBJ1-2, with 8 positions matching TRBD1. Germline CDR1 SGHRS, CDR2 YFSETQ. Trimming cost V 4 bases and J 0 bases; bases outside gene matches: 8. The CDR3 has 16 amino acids. The DNA of the CDR3 is TGCGCCAGCAGCCCGCGTAGGACAGGGACTAACTATGGCTACACCTTC. Protein: CASSPRRTGTNYGYTF.

The genes are TRBV20-1 and TRBJ1-4, with D perhaps TRBD1 (6 bases). Germline CDR1 and CDR2: DFQATT and SNEGSKA (reference sequence). This CDR3 has 14 amino acids. The V gene lost 0 bases and the J gene lost 6 bases, with 11 bases spanning the gap. For the CDR3, the DNA is TGCAGTGCTAGAGACCAGGGGTTTCATGAAAAACTGTTTTTT. As protein: CSARDQGFHEKLFF.

The genes are TRBV5-6 and TRBJ2-1; 10 nucleotides match TRBD1. Germline V gives CDR1 SGHDT, CDR2 YYEEEE. Losses at the gene ends were 4 bases for V and 9 bases for J; bases not matched to a gene: 7. The CDR3 spans 14 residues. The CDR3 nucleotides are TGTGCCAGCAGCCTCGGGACAGGGGATTTTGAGCAGTTCTTC. Residues: CASSLGTGDFEQFF. Full variable domain (rest looked up from reference TRBV5-6 and TRBJ2-1): DAGVTQSPTHLIKTRGQQVTLRCSPKSGHDTVSWYQQALGQGPQFIFQYYEEEERQRGNFPDRFSGHQFPNYSSELNVNALLLGDSALYLCASSLGTGDFEQFFGPGTRLTVL.

This clonotype came up a few times. The chain is built from TRBV6-5 and TRBJ1-1; D is possibly TRBD1 (6 bases). Trimming took 3 bases from V and 6 from J, leaving 14 bases between them. The V gene's germline CDR1 is MNHEY and CDR2 SVGAGI. The CDR3 spans 14 residues. The CDR3 sequence: CASSYGGPGAEAFF. The CDR3 nucleotides are TGTGCCAGCAGTTATGGGGGGCCGGGCGCTGAAGCTTTCTTT.